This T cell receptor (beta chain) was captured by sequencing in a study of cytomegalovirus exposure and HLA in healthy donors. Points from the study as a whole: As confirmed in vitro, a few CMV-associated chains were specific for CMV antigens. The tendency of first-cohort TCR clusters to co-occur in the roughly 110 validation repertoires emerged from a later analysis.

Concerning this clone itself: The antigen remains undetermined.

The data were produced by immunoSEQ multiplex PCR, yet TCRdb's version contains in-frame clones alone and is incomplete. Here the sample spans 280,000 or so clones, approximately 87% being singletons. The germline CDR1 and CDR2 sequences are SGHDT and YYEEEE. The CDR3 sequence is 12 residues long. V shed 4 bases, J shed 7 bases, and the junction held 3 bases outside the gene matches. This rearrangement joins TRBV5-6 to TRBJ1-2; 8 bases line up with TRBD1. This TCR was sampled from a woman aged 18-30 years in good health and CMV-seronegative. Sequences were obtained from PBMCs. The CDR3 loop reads CASSMTGAGYTF. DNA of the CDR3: TGTGCCAGCAGCATGACAGGGGCTGGCTACACCTTC.